Here is one T cell receptor (beta chain) with its context. A second PCR, run for 7 to 11 cycles, used a sample-barcoded 5' primer plus a J-beta primer mix. Each CDR3 protein gets one entry after TCRdb re-called the 5' RACE reads with MiXCR. The sample records 550,000 to 600,000 distinct CDR3 sequences, 25% to 30% being singletons. The CDR3 has 11 amino acids. In germline, CDR1 is MNHNS, CDR2 SASEGT. The V and J ends lost 7 bases and 5 bases respectively, with 5 bases between them. Donor samples were obtained from healthy Caucasian individuals from Russia, aged about 6 to 100. This entry is derived from a study of blood T cells in healthy people across ages.

The sample consisted of blood. The sequence was obtained from a woman in her seventies in good health. The gene calls are TRBV6-1 and TRBJ2-2, with D perhaps matching TRBD2 (5 bases). The CDR3 sequence is CASTGTGELFF. In DNA form, the CDR3 reads TGTGCCAGCACGGGGACCGGGGAGCTGTTTTTT.